This T cell receptor (beta chain) was retrieved from a study of blood T cell repertoires in COVID-19. Study-wide context: Acute and convalescent COVID-19 specimens originated in the United States, Italy and Spain. Sources were T cells, B-cell-depleted T cells, or PBMCs; the material itself was cDNA or gDNA.

Trimming took 3 bases from V and 2 from J; bases not matched to a gene: 2. The CDR3 has 14 amino acids. CDR1 is MDHEN, CDR2 SYDVKM, per germline. In the study's own analysis: Estimation of nucleated cell counts relied on the amplification of reference gene primers. The table came from immunoSEQ multiplex PCR; TCRdb's copy has only in-frame clones and leaves some out. D and trimming were read from the DNA, whereas the V and J calls and clone size are those reported in that table. The sample consists of roughly 50,000 clones, 65% to 90% of them appearing once. The sample comprised peripheral blood. This sequence originates from a woman of 80 years or more with COVID-19, enrolled during active disease. The chain employs TRBV28 and TRBJ1-2; 8 positions agree with TRBD1. This chain's CDR3 is CASSLTGENYGYTF. The CDR3 DNA follows: TGTGCCAGCAGTTTGACAGGGGAGAACTATGGCTACACCTTC.